Included here is one TCR beta chain sequence, with context. The multiple sclerosis control cohort comprised treatment-naive individuals presenting with stable or active relapsing-remitting disease. It was negative isolation that provided the CD8+ and CD4+ T cells, whereas TEMRA cells were enriched by FACS. The data belong to a study of CD8 T cells in Susac syndrome. Roughly 0.45 to 1 ug RNA was reverse transcribed with random hexamers. TCRdb re-called the immunoSEQ multiplex PCR reads with MiXCR, one entry per CDR3 protein. The top ten hold 0.09% to 0.1% of the sample, which has around 180,000 distinct CDR3 sequences, 80% to 95% seen once. This CDR3 contains 11 residues. The ends were cut back, 4 bases at V and 4 bases at J, with 4 bases in the middle. The V gene's germline CDR1 is KGHSH and CDR2 LQKENI.

V usage is TRBV18 and J usage is TRBJ2-5; no definite D call. The sample comprised CD4+ T cells from PBMCs. The receptor was isolated from a human donor with multiple sclerosis. This CDR3 reads CASSRGETQYF. CDR3 coding DNA: TGTGCCAGCTCACGGGGAGAGACCCAGTACTTC.